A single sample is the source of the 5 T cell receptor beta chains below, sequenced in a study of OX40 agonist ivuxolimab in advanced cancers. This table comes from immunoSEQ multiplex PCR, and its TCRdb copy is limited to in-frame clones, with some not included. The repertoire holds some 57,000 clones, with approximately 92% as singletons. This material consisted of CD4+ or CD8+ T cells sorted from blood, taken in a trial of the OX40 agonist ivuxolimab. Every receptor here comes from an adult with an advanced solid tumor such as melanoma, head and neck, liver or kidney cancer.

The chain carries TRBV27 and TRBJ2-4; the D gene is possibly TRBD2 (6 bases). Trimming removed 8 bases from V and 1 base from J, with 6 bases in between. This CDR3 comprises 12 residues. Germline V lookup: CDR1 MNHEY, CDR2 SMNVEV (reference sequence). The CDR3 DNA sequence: TGTGCCAGCCGGGGGGCCAAAAACATTCAGTACTTC. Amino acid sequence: CASRGAKNIQYF.

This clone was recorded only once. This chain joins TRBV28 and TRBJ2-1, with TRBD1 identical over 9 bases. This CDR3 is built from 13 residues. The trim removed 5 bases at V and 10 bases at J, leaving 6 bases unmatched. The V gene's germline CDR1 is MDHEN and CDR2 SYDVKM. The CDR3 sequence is CASSGGQGIEQFF. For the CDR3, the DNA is TGTGCCAGCAGTGGGGGACAGGGCATCGAGCAGTTCTTC.

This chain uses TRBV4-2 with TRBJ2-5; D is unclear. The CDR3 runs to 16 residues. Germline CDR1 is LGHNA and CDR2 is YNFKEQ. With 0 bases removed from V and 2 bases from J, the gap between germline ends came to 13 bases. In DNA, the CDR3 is TGTGCCAGCAGCCAAGAAGTCTGGGCCCAACAAGAGACCCAGTACTTC. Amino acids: CASSQEVWAQQETQYF.

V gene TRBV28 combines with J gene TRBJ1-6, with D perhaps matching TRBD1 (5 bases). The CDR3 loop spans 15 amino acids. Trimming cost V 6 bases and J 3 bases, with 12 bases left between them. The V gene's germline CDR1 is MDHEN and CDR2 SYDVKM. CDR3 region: CASSMRGDYNSPLHF. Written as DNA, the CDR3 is TGTGCCAGCAGCATGCGGGGGGACTATAATTCACCCCTCCACTTT.

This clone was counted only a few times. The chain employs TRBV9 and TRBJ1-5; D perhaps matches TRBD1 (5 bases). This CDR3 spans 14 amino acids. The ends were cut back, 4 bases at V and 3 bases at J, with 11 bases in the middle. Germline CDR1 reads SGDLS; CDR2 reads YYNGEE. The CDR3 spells CASSMGPLNQPQHF. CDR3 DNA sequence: TGTGCCAGCAGCATGGGGCCCCTCAATCAGCCCCAGCATTTT.